Below, 9 T cell receptor beta chains from the same sample are listed, as sequenced in a study of OX40 agonist ivuxolimab in advanced cancers. Repertoires were generated with immunoSEQ multiplex PCR, while TCRdb's copy carries only in-frame clones and drops some. Among about 98,000 clones listed, around 85% were seen once. The input for sequencing was CD4+ or CD8+ T cells sorted from blood, taken in a trial of the OX40 agonist ivuxolimab. The receptors stem from an adult with an advanced solid tumor such as melanoma, head and neck, liver or kidney cancer.

The genes are TRBV19 and TRBJ1-1; 8 bases are shared with TRBD1. V trimming: 5 bases; J trimming: 4 bases; junction bases outside the gene matches: 6. There are 14 residues in the CDR3. The germline gives CDR1 LNHDA, CDR2 SQIVND (reference sequence). CDR3 sequence reads: CASSGGQAITEAFF. DNA of the CDR3: TGTGCCAGTAGTGGGGGACAGGCGATCACTGAAGCTTTCTTT.

The rearrangement joins TRBV7-9 to TRBJ2-1; the match to TRBD2 covers 9 bases. This CDR3 region has 13 residues. Germline CDR1 is SEHNR and CDR2 is FQNEAQ (reference sequence). Germline trimming cut 7 bases from V and 7 bases from J; bases unmatched to any gene: 5. CDR3 amino acids: CASIDSGSNEQFF. The CDR3 DNA sequence: TGTGCCAGCATCGATAGCGGGAGTAATGAGCAGTTCTTC. The full variable domain, rest sourced from reference TRBV7-9 and TRBJ2-1, is DTGVSQNPRHKITKRGQNVTFRCDPISEHNRLYWYRQTLGQGPEFLTYFQNEAQLEKSRLLSDRFSAERPKGSFSTLEIQRTEQGDSAMYLCASIDSGSNEQFFGPGTRLTVL.

This chain connects TRBV29-1 to TRBJ2-3, with unresolved D. V was pared by 8 bases and J by 6 bases, with 21 bases between. CDR1 and CDR2 (germline): SQVTM, ANQGSEA. There are 14 residues in the CDR3. The DNA of the CDR3 is TGCAGCCAATCCTCGAGTGCGGTCGGTGATACGCAGTATTTT. Its translation: CSQSSSAVGDTQYF.

The genes are TRBV30 and TRBJ2-7; 8 bases line up with TRBD1. The V gene's germline CDR1 is GTSNPN and CDR2 SVGIG (reference sequence). This CDR3 has 13 amino acids. Losses at the gene ends were 3 bases for V and 6 bases for J; bases not matched to a gene: 7. DNA of the CDR3: TGTGCCTGGAGCCGGGACAGGTCCATCGAGCAGTACTTC. Its translation: CAWSRDRSIEQYF.

The gene calls are TRBV2 and TRBJ2-6; TRBD2 agrees at 7 bases. The CDR3 is 16 residues long. V dropped 4 bases and J dropped 2; count of bases not matched to a gene: 5. The germline gives CDR1 SNHLY, CDR2 FYNNEI. As DNA, the CDR3 is TGTGCCAGCAGTGCGGGGGGTTTCCCTGGGGCCAACGTCCTGACTTTC. Amino acids: CASSAGGFPGANVLTF.

The V and J genes are TRBV15 and TRBJ2-3; D is undetermined. Germline V gives CDR1 LNHNV, CDR2 YYDKDF (reference sequence). This CDR3 is 15 amino acids long. The V and J ends lost 1 base and 4 bases respectively, with 12 bases between them. DNA of the CDR3: TGTGCCACCAGCAGAGTCTCTTCGTGGGCAGATACGCAGTATTTT. The encoded protein is CATSRVSSWADTQYF. Supplemented by reference TRBV15 and TRBJ2-3, the full variable domain reads DAMVIQNPRYQVTQFGKPVTLSCSQTLNHNVMYWYQQKSSQAPKLLFHYYDKDFNNEADTPDNFQSRRPNTSFCFLDIRSPGLGDTAMYLCATSRVSSWADTQYFGPGTRLTVL.

The chain recombines TRBV27 with TRBJ2-2, with TRBD2 as a possible D gene (6 bases). V was shortened by 6 bases and J by 2 bases, with 16 bases between the two germline ends. The CDR3 sequence is 16 residues long. The germline V gene has CDR1 MNHEY and CDR2 SMNVEV (reference sequence). The CDR3 spells CASSLGGSGNTGELFF. CDR3 sequence (DNA): TGTGCCAGCAGCCTCGGGGGTAGCGGCAACACCGGGGAGCTGTTTTTT.

This chain uses TRBV10-3 with TRBJ2-2; possibly TRBD2 for D (6 bases). V was clipped by 10 bases and J by 7 bases, with 10 bases between them. Germline V gene data show CDR1 as ENHRY and CDR2 as SYGVKD. The CDR3 is 11 residues long. Here the CDR3 reads CATLEGGELFF. CDR3 in DNA: TGTGCCACCTTGGAGGGCGGGGAGCTGTTTTTT.

The chain's CDR3 is CASSIQGRNQPQHF. In DNA form, the CDR3 reads TGTGCCAGTAGTATACAGGGGCGCAATCAGCCCCAGCATTTT. The chain links TRBV19 to TRBJ1-5; maybe TRBD1 (6 bases). The CDR3 is 14 amino acids. V lost 2 bases and J 2 bases, leaving 7 bases between the germline ends. Germline CDR1 is LNHDA and CDR2 is SQIVND (reference sequence).